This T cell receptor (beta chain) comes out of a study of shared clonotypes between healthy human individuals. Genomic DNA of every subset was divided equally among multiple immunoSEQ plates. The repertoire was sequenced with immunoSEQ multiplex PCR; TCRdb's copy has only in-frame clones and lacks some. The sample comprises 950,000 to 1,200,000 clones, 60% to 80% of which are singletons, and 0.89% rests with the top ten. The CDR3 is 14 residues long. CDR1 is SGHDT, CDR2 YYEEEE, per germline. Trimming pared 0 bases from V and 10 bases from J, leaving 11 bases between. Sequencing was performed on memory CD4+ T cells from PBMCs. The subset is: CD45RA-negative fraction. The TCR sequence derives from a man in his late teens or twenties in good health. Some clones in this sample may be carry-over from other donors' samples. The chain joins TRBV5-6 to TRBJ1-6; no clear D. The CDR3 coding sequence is TGTGCCAGCAGCTTGGGCAGATCAGGATCACCCCTCCACTTT. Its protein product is CASSLGRSGSPLHF.